This T cell receptor beta chain was retrieved from a study of T cell responses to AZD1222 COVID-19 vaccine. Findings and limits, study-wide: None of the repertoires were sampled until the peak T cell response had passed. Spike-specific TCR breadth rose after two AZD1222 doses, and depth rose as well. In a largely white British group with more females than males, clonal diversity was possibly underestimated.

CDR1 MNHEY and CDR2 SMNVEV come from the germline V gene (reference sequence). The CDR3 runs to 15 residues. V gave up 2 bases and J gave up 7 bases, with 17 bases separating them. A note on this clone: Its antigen is currently unknown.

Sequencing used immunoSEQ multiplex PCR; TCRdb keeps in-frame clones, though not all of them. The sample consists of about 86,000 clones, roughly nine tenths of them appearing once. The specimen comprised peripheral blood, sampled 28 days after the second AZD1222 dose. The source of this sequence is an adult who received the AZD1222 COVID-19 vaccine. The rearrangement uses TRBV27 and TRBJ1-2; D gene uncertain. This CDR3 is CASSLGPPTMAGYTF. In DNA form, the CDR3 reads TGTGCCAGCAGTTTAGGACCGCCGACTATGGCTGGCTACACCTTC.